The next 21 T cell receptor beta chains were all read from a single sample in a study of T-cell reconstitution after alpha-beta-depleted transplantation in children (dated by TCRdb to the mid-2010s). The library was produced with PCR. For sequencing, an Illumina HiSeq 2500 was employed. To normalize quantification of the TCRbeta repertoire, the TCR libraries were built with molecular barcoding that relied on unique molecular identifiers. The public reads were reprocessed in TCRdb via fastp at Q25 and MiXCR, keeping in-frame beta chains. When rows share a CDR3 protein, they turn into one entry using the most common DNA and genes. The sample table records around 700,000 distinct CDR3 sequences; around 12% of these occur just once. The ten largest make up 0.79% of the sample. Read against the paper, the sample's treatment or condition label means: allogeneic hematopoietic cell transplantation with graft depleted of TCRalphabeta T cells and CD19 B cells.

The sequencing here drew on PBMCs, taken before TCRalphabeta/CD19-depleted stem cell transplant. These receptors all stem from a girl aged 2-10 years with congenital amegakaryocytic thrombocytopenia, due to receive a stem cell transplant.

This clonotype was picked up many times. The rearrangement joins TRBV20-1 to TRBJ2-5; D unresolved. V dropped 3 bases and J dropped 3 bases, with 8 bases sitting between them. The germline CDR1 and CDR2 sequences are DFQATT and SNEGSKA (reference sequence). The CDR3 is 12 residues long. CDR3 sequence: CSASQPEETQYF. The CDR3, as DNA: TGCAGTGCTAGTCAGCCAGAAGAGACCCAGTACTTC.

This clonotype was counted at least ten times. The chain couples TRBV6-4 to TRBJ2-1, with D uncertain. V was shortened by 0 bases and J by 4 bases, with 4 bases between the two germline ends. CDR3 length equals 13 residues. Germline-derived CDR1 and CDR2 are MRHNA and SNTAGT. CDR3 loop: CASSDSQYNEQFF. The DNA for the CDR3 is TGTGCCAGCAGTGACTCCCAGTACAATGAGCAGTTCTTC.

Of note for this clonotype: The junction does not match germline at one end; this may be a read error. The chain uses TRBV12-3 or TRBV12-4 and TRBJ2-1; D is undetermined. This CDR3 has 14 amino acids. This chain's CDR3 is CASRGPLGYNEQVF. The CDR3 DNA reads TGTGCCAGCAGAGGGCCATTGGGATACAATGAGCAGGTCTTC.

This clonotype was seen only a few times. CDR3 region: CASSQTGGYEQYF. The DNA of the CDR3 is TGCGCCAGCAGCCAAACAGGGGGCTACGAGCAGTACTTC. This rearrangement joins TRBV4-1 to TRBJ2-7; 8 bases map to TRBD1. V shed 2 bases, J shed 3 bases, and the junction held 0 bases outside the gene matches. The CDR3 is 13 amino acids. From germline, CDR1 is MGHRA and CDR2 YSYEKL.

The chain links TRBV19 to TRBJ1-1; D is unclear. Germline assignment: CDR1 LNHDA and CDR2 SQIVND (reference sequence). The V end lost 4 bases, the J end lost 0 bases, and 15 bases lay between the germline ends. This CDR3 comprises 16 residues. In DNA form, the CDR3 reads TGTGCCAGTAGTAACATGAGGCAGCTCATGAACACTGAAGCTTTCTTT. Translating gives CASSNMRQLMNTEAFF.

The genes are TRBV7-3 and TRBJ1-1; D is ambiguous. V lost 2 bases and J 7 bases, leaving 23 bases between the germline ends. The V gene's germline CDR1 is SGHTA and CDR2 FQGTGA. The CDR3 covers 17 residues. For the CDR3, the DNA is TGTGCCAGCAGCTTATTCCCCCCCCGGCAGGCTACTATTGAAGCTTTCTTT. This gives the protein CASSLFPPRQATIEAFF.

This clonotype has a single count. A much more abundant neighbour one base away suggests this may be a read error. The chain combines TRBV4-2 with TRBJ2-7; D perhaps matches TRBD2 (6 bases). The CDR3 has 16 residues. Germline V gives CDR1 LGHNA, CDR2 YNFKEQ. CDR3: CARSQLPGLPPYEQYF. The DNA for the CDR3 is TGTGCCCGCAGCCAACTTCCGGGACTCCCTCCGTACGAGCAGTACTTC.

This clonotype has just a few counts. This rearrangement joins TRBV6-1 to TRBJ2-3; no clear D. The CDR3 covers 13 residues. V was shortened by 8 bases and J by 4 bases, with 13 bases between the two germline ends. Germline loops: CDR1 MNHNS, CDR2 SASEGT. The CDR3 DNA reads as TGTGCCAGCGCGGCGGCCCGCGCAGATACGCAGTATTTT. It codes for CASAAARADTQYF.

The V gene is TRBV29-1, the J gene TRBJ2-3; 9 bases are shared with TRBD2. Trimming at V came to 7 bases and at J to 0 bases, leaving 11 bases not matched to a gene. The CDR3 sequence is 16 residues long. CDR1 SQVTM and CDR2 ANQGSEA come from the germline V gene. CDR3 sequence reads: CSADGREGRSTDTQYF. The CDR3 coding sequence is TGCAGCGCTGACGGGCGGGAGGGCCGGAGCACAGATACGCAGTATTTT.

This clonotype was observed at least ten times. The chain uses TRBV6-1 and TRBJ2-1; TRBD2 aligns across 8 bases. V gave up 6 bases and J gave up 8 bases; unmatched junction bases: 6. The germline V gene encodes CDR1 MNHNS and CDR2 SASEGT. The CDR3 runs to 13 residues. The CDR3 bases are TGTGCCAGCAGCCCCACAGCGGGAGATGAGCAGTTCTTC. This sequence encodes CASSPTAGDEQFF.

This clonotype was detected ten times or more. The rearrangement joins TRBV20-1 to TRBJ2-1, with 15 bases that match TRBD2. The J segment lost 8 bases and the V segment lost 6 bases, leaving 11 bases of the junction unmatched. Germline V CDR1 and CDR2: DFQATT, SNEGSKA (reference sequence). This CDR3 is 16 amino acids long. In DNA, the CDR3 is TGCAGTGCCGGGACTAGCGGGAGGTTTCTGAGAGATGAGCAGTTCTTC. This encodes CSAGTSGRFLRDEQFF.

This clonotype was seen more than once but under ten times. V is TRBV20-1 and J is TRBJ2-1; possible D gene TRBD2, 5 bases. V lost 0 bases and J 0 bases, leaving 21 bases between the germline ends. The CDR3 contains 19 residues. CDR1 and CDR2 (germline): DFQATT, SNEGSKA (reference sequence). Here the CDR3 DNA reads TGCAGTGCTAGAGACCCTATCCCAGCGGACCTGAGCTCCTACAATGAGCAGTTCTTC. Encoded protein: CSARDPIPADLSSYNEQFF.

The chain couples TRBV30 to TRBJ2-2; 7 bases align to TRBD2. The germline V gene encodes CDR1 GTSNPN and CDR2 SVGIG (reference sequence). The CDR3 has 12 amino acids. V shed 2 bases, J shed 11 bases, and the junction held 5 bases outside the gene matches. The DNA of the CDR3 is TGTGCCTGGAGTCCGACTAGCCTCGAGCTGTTTTTT. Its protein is CAWSPTSLELFF.

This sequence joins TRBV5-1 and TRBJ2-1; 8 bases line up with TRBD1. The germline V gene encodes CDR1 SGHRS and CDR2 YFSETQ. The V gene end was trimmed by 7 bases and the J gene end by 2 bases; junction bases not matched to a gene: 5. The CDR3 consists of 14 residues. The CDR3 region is CASYDRGPYNEQFF. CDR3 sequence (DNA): TGCGCCAGCTACGACAGGGGTCCCTACAATGAGCAGTTCTTC.

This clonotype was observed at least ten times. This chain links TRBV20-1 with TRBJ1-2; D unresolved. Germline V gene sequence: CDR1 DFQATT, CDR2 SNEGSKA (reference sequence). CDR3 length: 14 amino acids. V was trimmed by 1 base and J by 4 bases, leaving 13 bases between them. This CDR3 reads CSARGAKETYGYTF. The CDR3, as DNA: TGCAGTGCTAGAGGTGCGAAGGAGACCTATGGCTACACCTTC.

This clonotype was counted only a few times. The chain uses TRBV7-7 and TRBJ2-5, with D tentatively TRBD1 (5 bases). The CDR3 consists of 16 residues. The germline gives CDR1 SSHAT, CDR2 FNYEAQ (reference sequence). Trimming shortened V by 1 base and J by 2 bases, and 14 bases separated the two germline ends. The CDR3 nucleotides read TGTGCCAGCAGCTTAGGTCGGGTGGGGCAGCAAGAGACCCAGTACTTC. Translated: CASSLGRVGQQETQYF.

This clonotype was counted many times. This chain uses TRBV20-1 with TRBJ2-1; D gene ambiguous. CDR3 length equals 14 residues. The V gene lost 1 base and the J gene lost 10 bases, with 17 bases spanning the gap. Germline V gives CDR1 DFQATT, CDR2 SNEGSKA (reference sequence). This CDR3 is CSARGNNFVIEQFF. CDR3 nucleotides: TGCAGTGCTAGAGGAAACAATTTTGTGATAGAGCAGTTCTTC.

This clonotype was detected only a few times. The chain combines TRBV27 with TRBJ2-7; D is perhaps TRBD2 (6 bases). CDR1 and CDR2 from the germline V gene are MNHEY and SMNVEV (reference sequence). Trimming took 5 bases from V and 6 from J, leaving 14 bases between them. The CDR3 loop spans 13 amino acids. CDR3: CASSVTAGVEQYF. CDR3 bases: TGTGCCAGCAGTGTCACAGCGGGTGTCGAGCAGTACTTC.

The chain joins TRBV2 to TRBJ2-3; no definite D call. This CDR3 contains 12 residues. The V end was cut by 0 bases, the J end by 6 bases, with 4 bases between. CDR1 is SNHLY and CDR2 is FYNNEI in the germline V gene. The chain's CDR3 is CASSEAGDTQYF. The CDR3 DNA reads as TGTGCCAGCAGTGAAGCTGGCGATACGCAGTATTTT.

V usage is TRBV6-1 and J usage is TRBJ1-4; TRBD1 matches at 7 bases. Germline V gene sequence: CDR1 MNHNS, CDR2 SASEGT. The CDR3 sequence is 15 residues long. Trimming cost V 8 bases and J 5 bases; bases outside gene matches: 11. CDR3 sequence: CASGRQGLRNEKLFF. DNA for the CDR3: TGTGCCAGCGGCCGACAGGGACTACGAAATGAAAAACTGTTTTTT.

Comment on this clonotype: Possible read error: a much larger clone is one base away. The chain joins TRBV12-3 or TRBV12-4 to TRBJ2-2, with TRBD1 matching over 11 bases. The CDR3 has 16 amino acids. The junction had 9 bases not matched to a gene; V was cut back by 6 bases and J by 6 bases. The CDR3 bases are TGTGCCAGCAGCCCCGCTGGACAGGGGGCGGCCGGGGAGCTGTTTTTT. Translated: CASSPAGQGAAGELFF.